Following are 14 T cell receptor beta chains from one sample sequenced in a study of T cell repertoires in cytomegalovirus infection. MiXCR was run by TCRdb on the reads, yielding one entry per CDR3 protein. The table includes roughly 990,000 distinct CDR3 sequences, approximately 30% detected once. Their cognate antigens are unknown. The specimen was cultured CD8+ T cells from PBMCs, collected from culture after CMV antigen stimulation. All receptors come from a human donor in good health (CMV status not recorded). Some clones in this sample may be carry-over from other donors' samples.

Notes on this clonotype: Because the CDR3's place on the DNA is in doubt, the DNA is left out and the CDR3 is given as listed by TCRdb. V usage is TRBV2 and J usage is TRBJ1-1; the table's D call, TRBD1, has no DNA check behind it. The CDR3 numbers 15 amino acids, ends counted. Germline assignment: CDR1 SNHLY and CDR2 FYNNEI. CDR3 loop: CASSSSKTGRTEAFF.

This clonotype was found a few times. The rearrangement joins TRBV12-5 to TRBJ1-1; D unclear. This CDR3 is 14 amino acids long. The germline CDR1 and CDR2 sequences are LGHNT and FRNRAP. V lost 2 bases and J 2 bases, leaving 9 bases between the germline ends. The DNA of the CDR3 is TGTGCTAGTGGTTTGTCCGGATTTAACACTGAAGCTTTCTTT. This encodes CASGLSGFNTEAFF.

This clonotype was seen only a few times. The CDR3 sequence: CASSTTLGREQFF. The DNA for the CDR3 is TGTGCCAGCAGCACAACTCTAGGTCGCGAGCAGTTCTTC. The V call is TRBV5-4, the J call TRBJ2-1; D is undetermined. V was clipped by 4 bases and J by 10 bases, with 15 bases between them. Per the germline V gene, CDR1 is SGHNT and CDR2 is YYREEE (reference sequence). The CDR3 loop spans 13 amino acids.

This clonotype was seen repeatedly, ten times or more. The gene calls are TRBV27 and TRBJ1-5; no firm D call. V dropped 5 bases and J dropped 0 bases, with 14 bases sitting between them. This CDR3 is built from 16 residues. CDR1 and CDR2 from the germline V gene are MNHEY and SMNVEV (reference sequence). CDR3 coding DNA: TGTGCCAGCAGTCCCCGGTGGGGAGTTAGCAATCAGCCCCAGCATTTT. Residues: CASSPRWGVSNQPQHF.

This clonotype was observed a few times. The rearrangement joins TRBV7-9 to TRBJ2-7; D gene uncertain. Trimming cost V 0 bases and J 7 bases, with 10 bases left between them. Germline V gene sequence: CDR1 SEHNR, CDR2 FQNEAQ (reference sequence). The CDR3 length is 13 residues. This CDR3 is CASSLARVREQYF. CDR3 bases: TGTGCCAGCAGCTTAGCAAGAGTACGGGAGCAGTACTTC.

This clonotype has a count of ten or more. The genes are TRBV5-4 and TRBJ2-1; TRBD2 matches at 8 bases. The CDR3 covers 15 residues. Unmatched junction bases numbered 10, after V lost 5 bases and J lost 6 bases. Germline V gene lookup returns CDR1 SGHNT and CDR2 YYREEE (reference sequence). The CDR3 region is CASSPEAGEFNEQFF. CDR3 DNA sequence: TGTGCCAGCAGTCCCGAAGCGGGGGAGTTCAATGAGCAGTTCTTC.

In its sample, this clonotype was seen many times. This chain links TRBV7-2 with TRBJ2-5, with D unresolved. The germline gives CDR1 SGHTA, CDR2 FQGNSA. Trimming shortened V by 5 bases and J by 1 base, and 8 bases separated the two germline ends. CDR3 length: 13 amino acids. The CDR3 protein is CASSPSAQETQYF. CDR3 DNA sequence: TGTGCCAGCAGCCCGTCAGCCCAAGAGACCCAGTACTTC.

This clonotype occurred once. One end of the junction is discordant with germline, which a read error may explain. In DNA, the CDR3 is TGTGCTAGCAGCTCAGGGGCCTCTGGGGCCAACGTCCTGACTTTC. It is translated as CASSSGASGANVLTF. The J gene is TRBJ2-6, the V gene TRBV7-7; possible D gene TRBD1, 6 bases. Germline-derived CDR1 and CDR2 are SSHAT and FNYEAQ (reference sequence). The CDR3 totals 15 residues.

This clonotype appeared a few times. The J gene is TRBJ2-2, the V gene TRBV19; 10 bases line up with TRBD1. J gave up 5 bases and V 5 bases, and 8 bases lay outside the gene matches. CDR3 size: 16 residues. Germline values: CDR1 LNHDA, CDR2 SQIVND (reference sequence). The CDR3 is CASSESGTGETGELFF. CDR3 DNA sequence: TGTGCCAGTAGTGAATCCGGGACAGGGGAGACCGGGGAGCTGTTTTTT.

The chain is built from TRBV25-1 and TRBJ1-2; TRBD1 aligns across 10 bases. The germline gives CDR1 MGHDK, CDR2 SYGVNS. With 4 bases clipped from V and 4 bases from J, the junction kept 12 bases outside the gene matches. This CDR3 is 17 amino acids long. The CDR3 loop is CASSGGLRDRGAYGYTF. Here the CDR3 DNA reads TGTGCCAGCAGTGGGGGGCTCCGGGACAGGGGTGCCTATGGCTACACCTTC.

The V and J genes are TRBV20-1 and TRBJ2-2; 8 bases are shared with TRBD2. CDR1 is DFQATT and CDR2 is SNEGSKA in the germline V gene (reference sequence). The CDR3 spans 16 residues. Germline trimming cut 2 bases from V and 0 bases from J; bases unmatched to any gene: 5. CDR3 DNA: TGCAGTGCTAGAATCAGCGGGGGCCCGAACACCGGGGAGCTGTTTTTT. Translation gives CSARISGGPNTGELFF.

This clonotype showed up just a few times. The chain employs TRBV7-2 and TRBJ2-1; TRBD2 matches at 7 bases. V dropped 8 bases and J dropped 7; count of bases not matched to a gene: 20. The CDR3 consists of 17 residues. CDR1 SGHTA and CDR2 FQGNSA come from the germline V gene. The CDR3 DNA is TGTGCCAGCCGCGTTGACCTTGCTGGCGGGGGAAAAAATGAGCAGTTCTTC. Translating gives CASRVDLAGGGKNEQFF.

This clonotype has only a few counts. The chain links TRBV19 to TRBJ2-1; 8 nucleotides match TRBD1. J gave up 9 bases and V 9 bases, and 10 bases lay outside the gene matches. The CDR3 contains 13 residues. Germline V gives CDR1 LNHDA, CDR2 SQIVND (reference sequence). The CDR3 region has the DNA TGTGCCAGCACCAACAGGGGGGAGGCTGAGCAGTTCTTC. Amino acid sequence: CASTNRGEAEQFF.

This rearrangement joins TRBV6-1 to TRBJ2-5, with D hard to call. This CDR3 contains 13 residues. The germline gives CDR1 MNHNS, CDR2 SASEGT. The V gene lost 0 bases and the J gene lost 4 bases, with 6 bases spanning the gap. CDR3 amino acids: CASSEAWSETQYF. The CDR3, as DNA: TGTGCCAGCAGTGAAGCATGGTCAGAGACCCAGTACTTC.